The 25 T cell receptor beta chains given below trace back to one sample, sequenced in a study of regulatory T cells in long-lasting Graves disease. Documented time point: newly diagnosed GD, antithyroid drugs for less than 3 months. PBMC RNA was the source of the TCR library. Construction of the TCR beta libraries employed iRepertoire HTBI primers in conjunction with Arm-PCR of CDR3 regions. MiXCR, applied by TCRdb to the multiplex PCR reads, yields one record per CDR3 protein. The sample carries roughly 520,000 distinct CDR3 sequences, around 11% recorded once. The sample was also linked to a second study, of T cells in Graves' hyperthyroidism and ophthalmopathy.

The sample here was peripheral blood mononuclear cells (PBMCs), taken at new diagnosis, from a patient treated with antithyroid drugs. Source of these receptors: a woman aged 25 to 39 with Graves disease.

At least ten counts were recorded for this clonotype. The chain recombines TRBV2 with TRBJ1-1; D is uncertain. V was cut by 2 bases and J by 9 bases, with 7 bases left in between. Germline V gene data show CDR1 as SNHLY and CDR2 as FYNNEI. This CDR3 spans 11 amino acids. The CDR3 protein is CASSERQKAFF. DNA for the CDR3: TGTGCCAGCAGTGAACGGCAGAAAGCTTTCTTT.

Comments on this clonotype: The junction shows a germline mismatch at one end, possibly a read error. The rearrangement uses TRBV3-1 and TRBJ2-7, with 13 bases matching TRBD2. This CDR3 comprises 14 residues. Germline V lookup: CDR1 LGHDT, CDR2 YNNKEL (reference sequence). The DNA for the CDR3 is TGTGCCAGCAGCCAAGGGACTAGCGGGGGATCGGGGCACTTC. Protein: CASSQGTSGGSGHF.

This clonotype was seen repeatedly, ten times or more. The gene calls are TRBV11-2 and TRBJ2-2, with D perhaps TRBD1 (6 bases). This CDR3 spans 16 amino acids. The germline V gene has CDR1 SGHAT and CDR2 FQNNGV. V lost 5 bases to trimming and J lost 1 base, with 14 bases between them. Written as DNA, the CDR3 is TGTGCCAGCAGCCCCTTTAGCAGGGGGAACACCGGGGAGCTGTTTTTT. Its protein product is CASSPFSRGNTGELFF.

This clonotype was found a few times. This could be a read error, since a much larger clone is one nucleotide away. The V gene is TRBV7-9, the J gene TRBJ2-1; 9 nucleotides match TRBD2. The CDR3 spans 18 residues. The germline gives CDR1 SEHNR, CDR2 FQNEAQ (reference sequence). Germline trimming cut 5 bases from V and 3 bases from J; bases unmatched to any gene: 14. The CDR3 DNA is TGTGCCAGCAGCACGCCGCGGTCTAGCGGGGTGAACTACAATGAGCAGTTCTTC. Amino acid sequence: CASSTPRSSGVNYNEQFF.

The chain has TRBV2 and TRBJ2-2; no clear D. In germline, CDR1 is SNHLY, CDR2 FYNNEI. CDR3 length: 12 amino acids. V shed 6 bases and J shed 7 bases, with 9 bases lying between them. In DNA form, the CDR3 reads TGTGCCAGCAGCGAGGTCGGCGGGGAGCTGTTTTTT. Protein sequence: CASSEVGGELFF.

This clonotype was counted at least ten times. The chain is built from TRBV27 and TRBJ1-6; 8 bases agree with TRBD1. In germline, CDR1 is MNHEY, CDR2 SMNVEV (reference sequence). V shed 4 bases and J 6 bases; nucleotides not matched to a gene: 2. CDR3 size: 14 residues. The CDR3 protein is CASSSDRVNSPLHF. In nucleotides, the CDR3 is TGTGCCAGCAGTTCGGACAGGGTTAATTCACCCCTCCACTTT.

Ten or more counts support this clonotype. J is TRBJ2-3 and V is TRBV18, with TRBD2 identical over 7 bases. The CDR3 spans 16 residues. The J segment lost 3 bases and the V segment lost 3 bases, leaving 9 bases of the junction unmatched. In germline, CDR1 is KGHSH, CDR2 LQKENI. CDR3 in DNA: TGTGCCAGCTCACCCTACACTAGCGCCATGACAGATACGCAGTATTTT. This encodes CASSPYTSAMTDTQYF.

The sample holds many counts of this clonotype. The CDR3 region is CSVSPFGVTGELFF. In DNA form, the CDR3 reads TGCAGCGTTTCCCCCTTTGGGGTCACCGGGGAGCTGTTTTTT. The chain recombines TRBV29-1 with TRBJ2-2; D unresolved. The germline CDR1 and CDR2 sequences are SQVTM and ANQGSEA. V lost 5 bases and J 4 bases, leaving 14 bases between the germline ends. The CDR3 has 14 amino acids.

This clonotype was recorded many times. CDR3 sequence reads: CASSQDGRDSYNEQFF. The CDR3 DNA follows: TGTGCCAGCAGCCAAGATGGGCGGGACTCCTACAATGAGCAGTTCTTC. The chain employs TRBV3-1 and TRBJ2-1, with D possibly being TRBD2 (6 bases). V was shortened by 0 bases and J by 0 bases, with 9 bases between the two germline ends. Germline V gene lookup returns CDR1 LGHDT and CDR2 YNNKEL (reference sequence). The CDR3 is 16 amino acids.

This clonotype was counted many times. A single base separates this from a much larger clone, so it may be a read error. J is TRBJ2-5 and V is TRBV11-2; no clear D gene. Per germline, CDR1 SGHAT and CDR2 FQNNGV. Trimming took off 6 bases at V and 2 bases at J, with 1 base between the two ends. This CDR3 has 10 amino acids. The CDR3 region is CASRQETQYF. CDR3 sequence (DNA): TGTGCCAGCAGGCAAGAGACCCAGTACTTC. The full variable domain, its missing parts supplied by reference TRBV11-2 and TRBJ2-5, is EAGVAQSPRYKIIEKRQSVAFWCNPISGHATLYWYQQILGQGPKLLIQFQNNGVVDDSQLPKDRFSAERLKGVDSTLKIQPAKLEDSAVYLCASRQETQYFGPGTRLLVL.

This chain connects TRBV27 to TRBJ1-2; D gene uncertain. Trimming pared 2 bases from V and 5 bases from J, leaving 6 bases between. The CDR3 is 12 amino acids. Germline assignment: CDR1 MNHEY and CDR2 SMNVEV (reference sequence). The CDR3 reads CASSLHPYGYTF. CDR3 coding DNA: TGTGCCAGCAGTTTACACCCATATGGCTACACCTTC.

This clonotype was detected ten times or more. The J gene is TRBJ1-3, the V gene TRBV6-1, with no clear D. The CDR3 length is 15 residues. The V end lost 6 bases, the J end lost 2 bases, and 14 bases lay between the germline ends. Germline CDR1 and CDR2: MNHNS and SASEGT. Written as DNA, the CDR3 is TGTGCCAGCAGCCCCTTTTTGACAACTGGAAACACCATATATTTT. Translating gives CASSPFLTTGNTIYF.

This clonotype was found many times. CDR3 region: CASSLLGFRGRGEQYF. CDR3 coding DNA: TGTGCCAGCAGCTTATTAGGTTTTAGGGGGCGAGGTGAGCAGTACTTC. V and J are TRBV11-3 and TRBJ2-7, with 7 bases aligning to TRBD1. This CDR3 is 16 amino acids long. Germline assignment: CDR1 SGHNT and CDR2 YENEEA. V lost 2 bases and J lost 7; bases outside the gene matches: 14.

Many counts were recorded for this clonotype. J is TRBJ1-2 and V is TRBV9; D is perhaps TRBD1 (6 bases). From germline, CDR1 is SGDLS and CDR2 YYNGEE. Trimming took 4 bases from V and 4 from J, leaving 20 bases between them. The CDR3 consists of 16 residues. The CDR3 spells CASSTHPNGGGYGYTF. As DNA, the CDR3 is TGTGCCAGCAGCACACACCCGAACGGGGGCGGCTATGGCTACACCTTC.

The V and J genes are TRBV29-1 and TRBJ2-3; D gene uncertain. V was pared by 0 bases and J by 2 bases, with 6 bases between. Germline values: CDR1 SQVTM, CDR2 ANQGSEA. The CDR3 has 13 residues. The CDR3 protein is CSVEELDTDTQYF. The CDR3 DNA sequence: TGCAGCGTTGAAGAGCTAGACACAGATACGCAGTATTTT.

This clonotype showed up just a few times. The V call is TRBV28, the J call TRBJ2-1; 7 nucleotides align to TRBD2. There are 15 residues in the CDR3. Germline V gives CDR1 MDHEN, CDR2 SYDVKM. With V trimmed by 4 bases and J by 8 bases, 11 bases remained unmatched. In nucleotides, the CDR3 is TGTGCCAGCAGTTCGTTGGGGGAGGGCCGCGATGAGCAGTTCTTC. It specifies CASSSLGEGRDEQFF.

This clonotype was detected a few times. CDR3 bases: TGTGCCAGCAGACTAAGTCGGGGCAATCAGCCCCAGCATTTT. Encoded protein: CASRLSRGNQPQHF. The chain carries TRBV12-3 or TRBV12-4 and TRBJ1-5; D call uncertain. V lost 6 bases and J 2 bases, leaving 11 bases between the germline ends. This CDR3 region has 14 residues.

This clonotype showed up many times. The chain links TRBV13 to TRBJ1-6; possible D gene TRBD1, 6 bases. V lost 5 bases to trimming and J lost 6 bases, with 17 bases between them. The CDR3 is made up of 16 amino acids. Germline CDR1 and CDR2: PRHDT and FYEKMQ (reference sequence). CDR3 nucleotide sequence: TGTGCCAGCAGCCCCCAGGGGTTGGTGGGTAATTCACCCCTCCACTTT. Translating gives CASSPQGLVGNSPLHF.

This clonotype was observed a handful of times. The chain carries TRBV19 and TRBJ1-6, with D unresolved. The CDR3 extends over 16 amino acids. Between the trimmed V and J ends, which lost 5 bases and 1 base, there was a span of 12 bases. Germline V lookup: CDR1 LNHDA, CDR2 SQIVND (reference sequence). Here the CDR3 DNA reads TGTGCCAGTAGTCTGACCTTTGGATCCTATAATTCACCCCTCCACTTT. Residues: CASSLTFGSYNSPLHF.

This clonotype was counted ten times or more. The chain links TRBV7-9 to TRBJ2-3, with TRBD2 matching over 13 bases. The trim removed 5 bases at V and 3 bases at J, leaving 5 bases unmatched. Germline CDR1 SEHNR, CDR2 FQNEAQ (reference sequence). This CDR3 has 16 residues. The CDR3 protein is CASSARTSGRTDTQYF. The CDR3 coding sequence is TGTGCCAGCAGCGCCCGGACTAGCGGGAGAACAGATACGCAGTATTTT. The whole variable domain, filled in from reference TRBV7-9 and TRBJ2-3, reads DTGVSQNPRHKITKRGQNVTFRCDPISEHNRLYWYRQTLGQGPEFLTYFQNEAQLEKSRLLSDRFSAERPKGSFSTLEIQRTEQGDSAMYLCASSARTSGRTDTQYFGPGTRLTVL.

This clonotype was counted many times. This rearrangement joins TRBV20-1 to TRBJ2-7, with 8 bases identical to TRBD2. CDR1 and CDR2 from the germline V gene are DFQATT and SNEGSKA (reference sequence). CDR3 length: 14 residues. V lost 2 bases and J lost 2; bases outside the gene matches: 5. In DNA form, the CDR3 reads TGCAGTGCTAGACACGCGGGAGGCACCTACGAGCAGTACTTC. Amino acid sequence: CSARHAGGTYEQYF.

This clonotype was found a few times. V and J are TRBV2 and TRBJ1-5, with 9 bases that match TRBD1. CDR1 and CDR2 from the germline V gene are SNHLY and FYNNEI. The CDR3 length is 15 residues. V lost 6 bases, J lost 0 bases, and 3 bases stayed unmatched. The CDR3 DNA is TGTGCCAGCAGGGACAGGGGCTATAGCAATCAGCCCCAGCATTTT. It specifies CASRDRGYSNQPQHF.

This clonotype is a singleton in its sample. The chain is built from TRBV9 and TRBJ2-5; TRBD1 matches 9 bases. This CDR3 spans 17 amino acids. Trimming removed 0 bases from V and 4 bases from J; junction bases left unmatched: 10. Germline V CDR1 and CDR2: SGDLS, YYNGEE. CDR3 residues: CASSVELGTGTTETQYF. For the CDR3, the DNA is TGTGCCAGCAGCGTAGAGTTAGGGACAGGGACTACAGAGACCCAGTACTTC.

This clonotype was counted ten times or more. The chain uses TRBV28 and TRBJ1-1; D is unresolved. With 9 bases removed from V and 3 bases from J, the gap between germline ends came to 11 bases. Germline values: CDR1 MDHEN, CDR2 SYDVKM. The CDR3 length is 12 residues. CDR3 in amino acids: CASFIWDTEAFF. The CDR3 coding sequence is TGTGCCAGTTTTATTTGGGACACTGAAGCTTTCTTT. The variable domain in full, completed from reference TRBV28 and TRBJ1-1, reads DVKVTQSSRYLVKRTGEKVFLECVQDMDHENMFWYRQDPGLGLRLIYFSYDVKMKEKGDIPEGYSVSREKKERFSLILESASTNQTSMYLCASFIWDTEAFFGQGTRLTVV.

This clonotype turned up a few times. The chain combines TRBV20-1 with TRBJ2-7; no definite D call. Germline loops: CDR1 DFQATT, CDR2 SNEGSKA (reference sequence). The CDR3 loop spans 13 amino acids. Trimming cost V 2 bases and J 0 bases, with 8 bases left between them. CDR3 loop: CSARTFSSYEQYF. CDR3 in DNA: TGCAGTGCTAGAACCTTCTCCTCCTACGAGCAGTACTTC.